The 29 T cell receptor beta chains below were found in one sample sequenced in a study of OX40 agonist ivuxolimab in advanced cancers. TCRdb's copy holds only in-frame clones and misses some; the assay was immunoSEQ multiplex PCR. The sample has around 68,000 clones, 85% to 95% seen once. The specimen was CD4+ or CD8+ T cells sorted from blood, collected in a trial of the OX40 agonist ivuxolimab. These receptors were taken from an adult with an advanced solid tumor such as melanoma, head and neck, liver or kidney cancer.

The chain carries TRBV7-8 and TRBJ2-7; 10 bases line up with TRBD1. Losses at the gene ends were 5 bases for V and 1 base for J; bases not matched to a gene: 8. CDR3 length: 16 residues. CDR1 SGHVS and CDR2 FQNEAQ come from the germline V gene. Written as DNA, the CDR3 is TGTGCCAGCAGCCAAGACAGGGGGCCGGGGTCCTACGAGCAGTACTTC. Its protein product is CASSQDRGPGSYEQYF.

The genes are TRBV2 and TRBJ2-5, with 11 bases identical to TRBD2. The CDR3 is 16 residues long. CDR1 and CDR2 from the germline V gene are SNHLY and FYNNEI. J lost 5 bases, V lost 7 bases, and 12 bases had no gene match. CDR3 protein: CASTRLAGLDRETQYF. CDR3 nucleotide sequence: TGTGCCAGCACCAGACTAGCGGGGCTTGATAGGGAGACCCAGTACTTC.

This chain links TRBV11-3 with TRBJ1-1; D is uncertain. CDR1 is SGHNT and CDR2 is YENEEA in the germline V gene. Trimming took off 5 bases at V and 3 bases at J, with 10 bases between the two ends. The CDR3 is made up of 13 amino acids. The CDR3: CASSPNTHTEAFF. The CDR3 nucleotides read TGTGCCAGCAGCCCCAATACGCACACTGAAGCTTTCTTT.

The chain has TRBV20-1 and TRBJ2-7; D unclear. CDR1 and CDR2 (germline): DFQATT, SNEGSKA (reference sequence). Trimming took 5 bases from V and 6 from J, leaving 11 bases between them. This CDR3 contains 11 residues. CDR3 protein: CSALGVPEQYF. Here the CDR3 DNA reads TGCAGTGCTTTAGGTGTCCCCGAGCAGTACTTC.

The V call is TRBV13, the J call TRBJ2-7; 12 nucleotides agree with TRBD2. Trimming removed 5 bases from V and 1 base from J; junction bases left unmatched: 6. CDR3 length equals 16 residues. CDR1 and CDR2 (germline): PRHDT, FYEKMQ (reference sequence). The CDR3 DNA reads TGTGCCAGCAGCCCCTATACTAGCGGGAGGTCCTACGAGCAGTACTTC. It is translated as CASSPYTSGRSYEQYF.

The genes are TRBV5-1 and TRBJ1-2, with 8 bases lining up with TRBD1. V trimming: 1 base; J trimming: 0 bases; junction bases outside the gene matches: 5. The germline gives CDR1 SGHRS, CDR2 YFSETQ. This CDR3 is 16 amino acids long. CDR3 sequence reads: CASSLTDRGANYGYTF. The CDR3 region has the DNA TGCGCCAGCAGCTTGACTGACAGGGGTGCTAACTATGGCTACACCTTC.

V is TRBV2 and J is TRBJ1-3, with unresolved D. The germline V and J ends were trimmed by 6 bases and 3 bases, with 9 bases remaining between them. Germline CDR1 is SNHLY and CDR2 is FYNNEI. CDR3 length: 13 amino acids. CDR3 protein: CASRRVVGNTIYF. The CDR3 DNA reads as TGTGCCAGCAGGAGGGTGGTTGGAAACACCATATATTTT.

V and J are TRBV5-1 and TRBJ2-5; D possibly matches TRBD1 or TRBD2 (5 bases each). CDR1 is SGHRS and CDR2 is YFSETQ in the germline V gene. Trimming shortened V by 5 bases and J by 3 bases, and 17 bases separated the two germline ends. The CDR3 runs 15 residues. The CDR3 nucleotides read TGCGCCAGCAGTTCGGGACGCCAACGAGAAGAGACCCAGTACTTC. Translated: CASSSGRQREETQYF.

The genes are TRBV7-3 and TRBJ2-2; 7 bases line up with TRBD1. This CDR3 region has 15 residues. The V segment lost 5 bases and the J segment 2 bases; nucleotides outside the gene matches: 5. Looked up from germline, CDR1 is SGHTA and CDR2 is FQGTGA. As DNA, the CDR3 is TGTGCCAGCAGCGGACAGGCACCAAACACCGGGGAGCTGTTTTTT. This encodes CASSGQAPNTGELFF.

The V and J genes are TRBV2 and TRBJ2-3, with 11 bases that match TRBD1. The CDR3 sequence is 15 residues long. J gave up 4 bases and V 4 bases, and 4 bases lay outside the gene matches. The germline CDR1 and CDR2 sequences are SNHLY and FYNNEI. CDR3 sequence reads: CASSAGTGGSDTQYF. The CDR3 DNA is TGTGCCAGCAGTGCCGGGACAGGGGGGTCAGATACGCAGTATTTT.

This sequence joins TRBV18 and TRBJ2-1, with TRBD2 matching over 15 bases. Losses at the gene ends were 3 bases for V and 7 bases for J; bases not matched to a gene: 7. The V gene's germline CDR1 is KGHSH and CDR2 LQKENI. There are 17 residues in the CDR3. CDR3: CASSPPGLAGGLNEQFF. In DNA form, the CDR3 reads TGTGCCAGCTCACCTCCCGGACTAGCGGGGGGGCTGAATGAGCAGTTCTTC.

CDR3 region: CASRDPGQQETQYF. The CDR3 coding sequence is TGTGCCAGCAGAGATCCGGGACAGCAAGAGACCCAGTACTTC. V is TRBV6-5 and J is TRBJ2-5, with 7 nucleotides matching TRBD1. The V and J ends lost 6 bases and 2 bases, in that order; junction bases with no gene match: 6. CDR3 length: 14 amino acids. CDR1 and CDR2 from the germline V gene are MNHEY and SVGAGI.

The chain links TRBV9 to TRBJ2-1; tentatively, D is TRBD1 (6 bases). With 4 bases removed from V and 6 bases from J, the gap between germline ends came to 11 bases. CDR3 size: 13 residues. CDR1 and CDR2 (germline): SGDLS, YYNGEE. In DNA, the CDR3 is TGTGCCAGCAGCTACACAGGGATCAATGAGCAGTTCTTC. This encodes CASSYTGINEQFF.

This clone was detected only once. The chain links TRBV18 to TRBJ2-7; 12 bases line up with TRBD1. The V segment lost 4 bases and the J segment 3 bases; nucleotides outside the gene matches: 19. This CDR3 is 20 amino acids long. Germline assignment: CDR1 KGHSH and CDR2 LQKENI. The CDR3 reads CASSLKTGQGAGGGFYEQYF. CDR3 DNA sequence: TGTGCCAGCTCACTAAAGACGGGACAGGGGGCCGGGGGGGGCTTCTACGAGCAGTACTTC.

The V call is TRBV7-9, the J call TRBJ1-3, with D unclear. V shed 4 bases and J shed 4 bases, with 2 bases lying between them. CDR1 and CDR2 from the germline V gene are SEHNR and FQNEAQ (reference sequence). The CDR3 is made up of 11 amino acids. The CDR3 bases are TGTGCCAGCAGCTGGGGAAACACCATATATTTT. This gives the protein CASSWGNTIYF.

The chain employs TRBV27 and TRBJ2-6, with 7 bases lining up with TRBD1. Germline CDR1 and CDR2: MNHEY and SMNVEV (reference sequence). Unmatched junction bases numbered 7, after V lost 5 bases and J lost 0 bases. This CDR3 comprises 17 residues. CDR3 sequence (DNA): TGTGCCAGCAGTCCCTCCAGGGGGAGCTCTGGGGCCAACGTCCTGACTTTC. It yields the protein CASSPSRGSSGANVLTF. The full variable domain, its missing parts supplied by reference TRBV27 and TRBJ2-6, is EAQVTQNPRYLITVTGKKLTVTCSQNMNHEYMSWYRQDPGLGLRQIYYSMNVEVTDKGDVPEGYKVSRKEKRNFPLILESPSPNQTSLYFCASSPSRGSSGANVLTFGAGSRLTVL.

The chain is built from TRBV5-4 and TRBJ2-7, with 7 bases identical to TRBD1. Germline V gene sequence: CDR1 SGHNT, CDR2 YYREEE (reference sequence). This CDR3 has 15 residues. Trimming took 4 bases from V and 3 from J; bases not matched to a gene: 10. The CDR3 is CASSQGTAQGYEQYF. Here the CDR3 DNA reads TGTGCCAGCAGCCAAGGGACAGCTCAGGGCTACGAGCAGTACTTC.

This chain joins TRBV5-8 and TRBJ2-7, with 9 bases identical to TRBD1. This CDR3 spans 14 amino acids. The trim removed 6 bases at V and 2 bases at J, leaving 6 bases unmatched. Germline V lookup: CDR1 SGHTS, CDR2 YDEGEE. CDR3 protein: CASKRTGVPYEQYF. In DNA form, the CDR3 reads TGTGCCAGCAAGCGGACAGGGGTACCCTACGAGCAGTACTTC.

V is TRBV4-1 and J is TRBJ2-3; 9 positions agree with TRBD1. Germline CDR1 reads MGHRA; CDR2 reads YSYEKL. CDR3 length: 16 amino acids. The V and J ends lost 1 base and 1 base, in that order; junction bases with no gene match: 3. Here the CDR3 DNA reads TGCGCCAGCAGCCAAGGCGGGACAGGGCGCACAGATACGCAGTATTTT. Protein product: CASSQGGTGRTDTQYF.

This chain joins TRBV7-3 and TRBJ2-1; D unclear. The CDR3 covers 15 residues. Germline loops: CDR1 SGHTA, CDR2 FQGTGA. The V end lost 1 base, the J end lost 4 bases, and 11 bases lay between the germline ends. Here the CDR3 reads CASSLIASLYNEQFF. Here the CDR3 DNA reads TGTGCCAGCAGCTTAATTGCGTCGCTTTACAATGAGCAGTTCTTC.

This clone was counted a single time. The J gene is TRBJ2-1, the V gene TRBV10-3, with 8 bases aligning to TRBD1. The V gene end was trimmed by 2 bases and the J gene end by 0 bases; junction bases not matched to a gene: 12. The CDR3 runs to 19 residues. The V gene's germline CDR1 is ENHRY and CDR2 SYGVKD. CDR3 residues: CAISEAGGLPKSSYNEQFF. CDR3 nucleotide sequence: TGTGCCATCAGTGAGGCAGGGGGCCTACCCAAGAGCTCCTACAATGAGCAGTTCTTC.

CDR3 sequence: CASSWDVGEQYF. CDR3 nucleotides: TGTGCCAGCTCGTGGGACGTAGGGGAGCAGTACTTC. The chain couples TRBV2 to TRBJ2-7; D possibly matches TRBD1 or TRBD2 (5 bases each). Germline V gene sequence: CDR1 SNHLY, CDR2 FYNNEI. This CDR3 is built from 12 residues. V shed 8 bases and J shed 7 bases, with 15 bases lying between them.

The chain uses TRBV5-6 and TRBJ2-3; 9 bases are shared with TRBD1. The CDR3 is made up of 16 amino acids. V lost 2 bases to trimming and J lost 6 bases; unmatched junction nucleotides: 10. Germline values: CDR1 SGHDT, CDR2 YYEEEE. The CDR3 DNA sequence: TGTGCCAGCAGCTTTCTTGGGACAGGGTCGGCGGATACGCAGTATTTT. Its translation: CASSFLGTGSADTQYF.

This clone showed up just once. The chain recombines TRBV19 with TRBJ1-2; D gene uncertain. CDR3 length: 15 amino acids. Trimming stripped 5 bases from V and 0 bases from J, with 13 bases between. Germline assignment: CDR1 LNHDA and CDR2 SQIVND (reference sequence). The CDR3 DNA reads TGTGCCAGTAGTCAGGATGGTGAAGCTAACTATGGCTACACCTTC. Amino acid sequence: CASSQDGEANYGYTF.

The rearrangement joins TRBV4-2 to TRBJ2-1; perhaps TRBD2 as D (5 bases). Per germline, CDR1 LGHNA and CDR2 YNFKEQ. Trimming took 1 base from V and 5 from J, leaving 24 bases between them. The CDR3 contains 19 residues. The CDR3 is CASSQATKVHGLANNEQFF. The CDR3 nucleotides read TGTGCCAGCAGCCAAGCGACCAAGGTTCACGGCCTAGCAAACAATGAGCAGTTCTTC.

This chain uses TRBV10-1 with TRBJ2-2; 12 nucleotides agree with TRBD1. The CDR3 is made up of 20 amino acids. The ends lost 10 bases at V and 3 bases at J; junction bases unmatched: 21. Per germline, CDR1 WNHNN and CDR2 SYGVQD (reference sequence). CDR3 amino acids: CAIKSLVWDRGRVDTGELFF. CDR3 bases: TGCGCCATCAAGAGCCTGGTTTGGGACAGGGGGCGCGTGGACACCGGGGAGCTGTTTTTT.

This clone was counted a few times. The sample has other DNA sequences that encode this CDR3 too. The genes are TRBV5-1 and TRBJ2-1; 12 nucleotides agree with TRBD2. Germline V gives CDR1 SGHRS, CDR2 YFSETQ. The CDR3 has 14 residues. The V gene end was trimmed by 6 bases and the J gene end by 7 bases; junction bases not matched to a gene: 5. CDR3 coding DNA: TGCGCCAGCAAAGGACTAGCGGGGCCGAATGAGCAGTTCTTC. Its translation: CASKGLAGPNEQFF.

The chain has TRBV6-5 and TRBJ1-2, with D uncertain. The V and J ends lost 6 bases and 2 bases respectively, with 10 bases between them. Germline values: CDR1 MNHEY, CDR2 SVGAGI. The length of the CDR3 is 13 residues. The CDR3 region has the DNA TGTGCCAGCAGAATCGACGCAAACTATGGCTACACCTTC. Amino acid sequence: CASRIDANYGYTF.

This clone showed up just once. V gene TRBV28 combines with J gene TRBJ1-2; D might be TRBD1 (5 bases). Trimming shortened V by 6 bases and J by 1 base, and 9 bases separated the two germline ends. Germline V gene sequence: CDR1 MDHEN, CDR2 SYDVKM. CDR3 length: 13 residues. The CDR3 DNA reads as TGTGCCAGCAGACCGACAGTTAACTATGGCTACACCTTC. It translates to CASRPTVNYGYTF.